This is a list of T cell receptor beta chains from one sample in a study of persistence of HIV-infected CD4 T cells. Using immunoSEQ multiplex PCR, the repertoire was profiled, and TCRdb retains in-frame clones only, with some absent. The data show about 64,000 clones, 65% to 75% seen once. These receptors have no identified antigens. Sample: CD4+ T cells sorted from PBMCs after approximately 20-hour stimulation, taken from a patient who received antiretroviral therapy. Every receptor here comes from an adult man with HIV who was CMV-seropositive. Both conserved end residues are part of each CDR3. A D gene is named only where the DNA matches it firmly. Only part of the rows carry a size: once, few, many, or a class if the clone is expanded.

clone size: -
V gene: TRBV27
D gene: -
J gene: TRBJ1-4
CDR3 DNA: TGTGCCAGCATATTCCAGTGCCGGTCTAATGAAAAACTGTTTTTT
CDR3 protein: CASIFQCRSNEKLFF

clone size: few
V gene: TRBV9
D gene: -
J gene: TRBJ1-4
CDR3 DNA: TGTGCCAGCAGCGGACGTTCCGGGGGTAATGAAAAACTGTTTTTT
CDR3 protein: CASSGRSGGNEKLFF

clone size: -
V gene: TRBV28
D gene: -
J gene: TRBJ2-5
CDR3 DNA: TGTGCCAGCAGTAGGGGGCAAGAGACCCAGTACTTC
CDR3 protein: CASSRGQETQYF

clone size: -
V gene: TRBV14
D gene: TRBD2
J gene: TRBJ2-1
CDR3 DNA: TGTGCCAGCAGCCAACTAGCGGGTAGAAGCTCCTACAATGAGCAGTTCTTC
CDR3 protein: CASSQLAGRSSYNEQFF

clone size: -
V gene: TRBV3-1/TRBV3-2
D gene: TRBD1
J gene: TRBJ2-1
CDR3 DNA: TGTGCCAGCAGCCAAGTAACAGGGGGTTACAATGAGCAGTTCTTC
CDR3 protein: CASSQVTGGYNEQFF

clone size: -
V gene: TRBV15
D gene: TRBD1
J gene: TRBJ2-7
CDR3 DNA: TGTGCCACCAGCAGTGGGGACAGGGCCCACGAGCAGTACTTC
CDR3 protein: CATSSGDRAHEQYF

clone size: -
V gene: TRBV19
D gene: TRBD1
J gene: TRBJ1-1
CDR3 DNA: TGTGCCAGTACCCCTCAGGGGGGTAACACTGAAGCTTTCTTT
CDR3 protein: CASTPQGGNTEAFF

clone size: -
V gene: TRBV6-1
D gene: -
J gene: TRBJ2-1
CDR3 DNA: TGTGCCAGCAGTGAAGGACCCCGTGGGGGGCTAATTAGGTTCTTC
CDR3 protein: CASSEGPRGGLIRFF

clone size: once
V gene: TRBV18
D gene: TRBD2
J gene: TRBJ2-3
CDR3 DNA: TGTGCCAGCTCACCAAGACTAGCGGGGGACACAGATACGCAGTATTTT
CDR3 protein: CASSPRLAGDTDTQYF

clone size: once
V gene: TRBV6-6
D gene: -
J gene: TRBJ1-1
CDR3 DNA: TGTGCCAGCATTGGGACGGGTACTGAAGCTTTCTTT
CDR3 protein: CASIGTGTEAFF

clone size: few
V gene: TRBV19
D gene: -
J gene: TRBJ1-5
CDR3 DNA: TGTGCCAGTACCGGGCAGCTAAATCAGCCCCAGCATTTT
CDR3 protein: CASTGQLNQPQHF

clone size: -
V gene: TRBV6-5
D gene: -
J gene: TRBJ2-7
CDR3 DNA: TGTGCCAGCAGTTCCCCATCCTACGAGCAGTACTTC
CDR3 protein: CASSSPSYEQYF

clone size: -
V gene: TRBV6-5
D gene: -
J gene: TRBJ2-3
CDR3 DNA: TGTGCCTCAGGGACCTACACAGATACGCAGTATTTT
CDR3 protein: CASGTYTDTQYF

clone size: -
V gene: TRBV6-6
D gene: -
J gene: TRBJ1-6
CDR3 DNA: TGTGCCAGCAGTTTTGAGGGTAATTCACCCCTCCACTTT
CDR3 protein: CASSFEGNSPLHF

clone size: -
V gene: TRBV28
D gene: -
J gene: TRBJ1-5
CDR3 DNA: TGTGCCAGCAGTTTACACGGCAATCAGCCCCAGCATTTT
CDR3 protein: CASSLHGNQPQHF

clone size: -
V gene: TRBV5-4
D gene: -
J gene: TRBJ1-5
CDR3 DNA: TGTGCCAGCTCTGCCTGGGGTGATGGGCCCCAGCATTTT
CDR3 protein: CASSAWGDGPQHF

clone size: -
V gene: TRBV5-1
D gene: -
J gene: TRBJ1-2
CDR3 DNA: TGCGCCAGCAGCGCCGGGGCCTATGGCTACACCTTC
CDR3 protein: CASSAGAYGYTF

clone size: -
V gene: TRBV7-9
D gene: -
J gene: TRBJ1-5
CDR3 DNA: TGTGCCAGCAGCTCCCCGGAGCGTAGTCAGCCCCAGCATTTT
CDR3 protein: CASSSPERSQPQHF

clone size: -
V gene: TRBV10-2
D gene: -
J gene: TRBJ2-1
CDR3 DNA: TGCGCCAGCAGGGAAAGGGCAATAAATGAGCAGTTCTTC
CDR3 protein: CASRERAINEQFF

clone size: -
V gene: TRBV2
D gene: TRBD1
J gene: TRBJ2-2
CDR3 DNA: TGTGCCAGCAGTGACGTGGGGACAGGGGGCAGCACCGGGGAGCTGTTTTTT
CDR3 protein: CASSDVGTGGSTGELFF

clone size: -
V gene: TRBV6-4
D gene: -
J gene: TRBJ1-2
CDR3 DNA: TGTGCCAGCACCCTCCGGGCAGGGACTAACTATGGCTACACCTTC
CDR3 protein: CASTLRAGTNYGYTF

clone size: few
V gene: TRBV2
D gene: TRBD1
J gene: TRBJ1-4
CDR3 DNA: TGTGCCAGCACCCTACAGGGGTATGATGAAAAACTGTTTTTT
CDR3 protein: CASTLQGYDEKLFF

clone size: -
V gene: TRBV6-5
D gene: -
J gene: TRBJ1-2
CDR3 DNA: TGTGCCAGCAGTTCGACAGAGGCGGGCTACACCTTC
CDR3 protein: CASSSTEAGYTF

clone size: -
V gene: TRBV28
D gene: -
J gene: TRBJ1-1
CDR3 DNA: TGTGCCAGCAGTTTATATCGGCAGGGGGAAGCTTTCTTT
CDR3 protein: CASSLYRQGEAFF

clone size: -
V gene: TRBV5-5
D gene: -
J gene: TRBJ2-5
CDR3 DNA: TGTGCCAGCAGCCCCCTCGTTGGGGCAGGGAAAGAGACCCAGTACTTC
CDR3 protein: CASSPLVGAGKETQYF

clone size: once
V gene: TRBV7-6
D gene: -
J gene: TRBJ1-1
CDR3 DNA: TGTGCCAGCAGCCCTCATGGAGAGGGCAACACTGAAGCTTTCTTT
CDR3 protein: CASSPHGEGNTEAFF

clone size: -
V gene: TRBV21-1
D gene: -
J gene: TRBJ1-1
CDR3 DNA: TGTGCCAGCAGCAGATCGACAGGGCAGAACACTGAAGCTTTCTTT
CDR3 protein: CASSRSTGQNTEAFF

clone size: -
V gene: TRBV27
D gene: TRBD1
J gene: TRBJ1-1
CDR3 DNA: TGTGCCAGCGGAGGGACAGTTAACACTGAAGCTTTCTTT
CDR3 protein: CASGGTVNTEAFF